This entry lists 3 T cell receptor beta chains sequenced from one sample in a study of cytomegalovirus exposure and HLA in healthy donors. Vbeta (60) and Jbeta (13) primers were used in the PCR. Sequenced by immunoSEQ multiplex PCR; TCRdb stores in-frame clones only, minus some. The sample holds some 98,000 clones, 70% to 80% seen once. The material sequenced was PBMCs. The receptors were gathered from a female donor in good health and CMV-seronegative.

The V call is TRBV13, the J call TRBJ1-1; TRBD1 matches at 7 bases. The ends lost 1 base at V and 1 base at J; junction bases unmatched: 9. The CDR3 covers 17 residues. Germline V CDR1 and CDR2: PRHDT, FYEKMQ (reference sequence). CDR3 bases: TGTGCCAGCAGCTTAGCCACTACAGGGGCAAAGAACACTGAAGCTTTCTTT. It specifies CASSLATTGAKNTEAFF. Using reference TRBV13 and TRBJ1-1 for the parts outside the CDR3, the full variable domain is AAGVIQSPRHLIKEKRETATLKCYPIPRHDTVYWYQQGPGQDPQFLISFYEKMQSDKGSIPDRFSAQQFSDYHSELNMSSLELGDSALYFCASSLATTGAKNTEAFFGQGTRLTVV.

The chain couples TRBV5-4 to TRBJ1-2; 10 bases match TRBD1. The length of the CDR3 is 15 residues. Germline V gene data show CDR1 as SGHNT and CDR2 as YYREEE (reference sequence). J was trimmed by 2 bases and V by 4 bases; bases with no gene match: 5. CDR3 loop: CASSLRTGGNYGYTF. In DNA form, the CDR3 reads TGTGCCAGCAGCCTGAGGACAGGGGGAAACTATGGCTACACCTTC.

V and J are TRBV28 and TRBJ2-5; D is undetermined. CDR3 length: 14 residues. Trimming shortened V by 1 base and J by 2 bases, and 8 bases separated the two germline ends. Germline-derived CDR1 and CDR2 are MDHEN and SYDVKM. CDR3 sequence: CASSLYRQQETQYF. The CDR3 bases are TGTGCCAGCAGTTTATATCGCCAGCAAGAGACCCAGTACTTC.